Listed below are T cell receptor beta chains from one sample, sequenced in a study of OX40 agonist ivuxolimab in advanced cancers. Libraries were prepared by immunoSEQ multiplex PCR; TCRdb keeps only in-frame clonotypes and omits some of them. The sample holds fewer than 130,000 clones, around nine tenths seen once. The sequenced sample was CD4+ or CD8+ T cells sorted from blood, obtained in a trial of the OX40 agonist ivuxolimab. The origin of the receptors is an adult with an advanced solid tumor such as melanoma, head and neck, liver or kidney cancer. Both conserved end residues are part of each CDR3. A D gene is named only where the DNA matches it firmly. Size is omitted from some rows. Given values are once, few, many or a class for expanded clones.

CASSFKGAGNNEQFF	TGTGCCAGCAGCTTCAAGGGGGCTGGAAACAATGAGCAGTTCTTC	TRBD1	TRBV7-8	TRBJ2-1	NA
CASSSRGVEDKNIQYF	TGTGCCAGCAGTTCGAGGGGGGTCGAGGACAAAAACATTCAGTACTTC	NA	TRBV27	TRBJ2-4	NA
CASSPQQGSSYNEQFF	TGTGCCAGCAGCCCCCAACAGGGTAGCTCCTACAATGAGCAGTTCTTC	NA	TRBV9	TRBJ2-1	NA
CASSQTGSGNTEAFF	TGTGCCAGCAGTCAGACGGGATCCGGGAACACTGAAGCTTTCTTT	NA	TRBV2	TRBJ1-1	NA
CASSLTRRGSGANVLTF	TGTGCCAGCAGCTTAACCCGCCGGGGCTCTGGGGCCAACGTCCTGACTTTC	NA	TRBV11-2	TRBJ2-6	NA
CASSPRGQSNQPQHF	TGCGCCAGCAGCCCCAGGGGGCAAAGCAATCAGCCCCAGCATTTT	TRBD1	TRBV4-1	TRBJ1-5	NA
CASTRWGRGRNEQFF	TGTGCCAGCACAAGGTGGGGCAGGGGGCGGAATGAGCAGTTCTTC	NA	TRBV21-1	TRBJ2-1	once
CASSLLRTGELFF	TGTGCCAGCAGCTTACTTAGGACCGGGGAGCTGTTTTTT	NA	TRBV7-2	TRBJ2-2	NA
CATSRELRGRPGGYTF	TGTGCCACCAGCAGAGAATTAAGGGGGCGCCCGGGGGGCTACACCTTC	TRBD1	TRBV15	TRBJ1-2	NA
CASQGAYGYTF	TGTGCCAGCCAGGGAGCCTATGGCTACACCTTC	NA	TRBV6-1	TRBJ1-2	NA
CASSTGGTNTGELFF	TGTGCCAGTTCCACTGGGGGTACCAACACCGGGGAGCTGTTTTTT	NA	TRBV19	TRBJ2-2	NA
CASSVSGRAWYNEQFF	TGTGCCAGCAGCGTTAGCGGGAGGGCCTGGTACAATGAGCAGTTCTTC	TRBD2	TRBV9	TRBJ2-1	NA
CASSATPTWGTGELFF	TGTGCCAGCAGCGCGACTCCTACGTGGGGCACCGGGGAGCTGTTTTTT	NA	TRBV9	TRBJ2-2	NA
CASSLPKGTALSYEQYF	TGTGCCAGCAGCTTACCTAAAGGGACCGCTCTAAGCTACGAGCAGTACTTC	NA	TRBV7-2	TRBJ2-7	NA
CASSLGWGGRADTQYF	TGTGCCAGCAGCTTGGGGTGGGGGGGCCGCGCAGATACGCAGTATTTT	NA	TRBV5-4	TRBJ2-3	NA
CATSSWTSGGYEQYF	TGTGCCACCAGCAGCTGGACTAGCGGGGGGTACGAGCAGTACTTC	TRBD2	TRBV15	TRBJ2-7	NA
CASSIRLSTSTDTQYF	TGTGCCAGTAGTATACGGCTTTCGACTAGCACAGATACGCAGTATTTT	NA	TRBV19	TRBJ2-3	NA
CASSSRGVGGSGELFF	TGTGCCAGTAGTTCCAGGGGCGTAGGAGGGTCCGGGGAGCTGTTTTTT	NA	TRBV19	TRBJ2-2	NA
CASSLSGGHYGYTF	TGTGCCAGCAGCTTGAGCGGGGGACACTATGGCTACACCTTC	NA	TRBV5-4	TRBJ1-2	NA
CASFTSGSLNEQFF	TGTGCCAGTTTTACTAGCGGGAGTCTCAATGAGCAGTTCTTC	TRBD2	TRBV5-4	TRBJ2-1	NA
CASSQDGTASGNTIYF	TGCGCCAGCAGCCAAGATGGCACAGCCTCTGGAAACACCATATATTTT	NA	TRBV4-3	TRBJ1-3	NA
CASSQDPRYTGELFF	TGTGCCAGCAGCCAAGATCCCAGGTACACCGGGGAGCTGTTTTTT	NA	TRBV14	TRBJ2-2	NA
CASSPYRTDIKNIQYF	TGTGCCAGCAGCCCGTACCGGACGGACATCAAAAACATTCAGTACTTC	NA	TRBV7-8	TRBJ2-4	NA
CASAWFGGQEGYTF	TGTGCCAGCGCTTGGTTTGGGGGCCAAGAAGGCTACACCTTC	NA	TRBV2	TRBJ1-2	NA
CASSSDATNEKLFF	TGTGCCAGTAGTTCGGATGCAACTAATGAAAAACTGTTTTTT	NA	TRBV19	TRBJ1-4	NA
CAISRTGDDQPQHF	TGTGCCATCAGTCGGACAGGGGACGATCAGCCCCAGCATTTT	TRBD1	TRBV10-3	TRBJ1-5	once
CASSVGSGGELFF	TGTGCCAGCAGCGTAGGGTCTGGCGGGGAGCTGTTTTTT	NA	TRBV9	TRBJ2-2	NA
CASLLGGQGLNSPLHF	TGTGCCAGCCTTCTTGGAGGACAGGGACTCAATTCACCCCTCCACTTT	TRBD1	TRBV7-2	TRBJ1-6	NA
CAISDTTGGFSYGYTF	TGTGCCATCAGTGATACCACAGGGGGCTTTAGCTATGGCTACACCTTC	TRBD1	TRBV10-3	TRBJ1-2	once
CASSVTGTTTDTQYF	TGCGCCAGCAGCGTGACAGGGACCACCACAGATACGCAGTATTTT	TRBD1	TRBV5-1	TRBJ2-3	NA
CASSQDRGATNEKLFF	TGCGCCAGCAGCCAAGACAGGGGCGCAACTAATGAAAAACTGTTTTTT	NA	TRBV4-1	TRBJ1-4	NA
CASSSAGGNTIYF	TGTGCCAGCAGCTCGGCAGGGGGAAACACCATATATTTT	NA	TRBV7-2	TRBJ1-3	NA
CASSYYPGQGGGYTF	TGTGCCAGCAGTTACTACCCGGGACAGGGGGGCGGCTACACCTTC	TRBD1	TRBV6-6	TRBJ1-2	NA
CASSFERGYDEQYF	TGCGCCAGCAGCTTTGAGAGGGGATACGACGAGCAGTACTTC	NA	TRBV5-1	TRBJ2-7	NA
CASSQQGVSGNTIYF	TGTGCCAGCAGCCAGCAGGGGGTCTCTGGAAACACCATATATTTT	TRBD1	TRBV7-2	TRBJ1-3	NA
CASSKDAGASTDTQYF	TGTGCTAGCAGCAAGGACGCAGGGGCTAGCACAGATACGCAGTATTTT	NA	TRBV7-7	TRBJ2-3	NA
CASSRGTGNSPLHF	TGTGCCAGTAGTAGGGGGACAGGTAATTCACCCCTCCACTTT	TRBD1	TRBV19	TRBJ1-6	few
CASSLSASVQYF	TGTGCCAGCAGCCTCAGCGCTAGCGTACAGTACTTC	NA	TRBV11-1	TRBJ2-7	NA
CASSSARGDTEAFF	TGTGCCAGCAGCTCAGCTCGGGGCGACACTGAAGCTTTCTTT	NA	TRBV7-3	TRBJ1-1	NA
CASSPTGLAGVYTGELFF	TGTGCCAGCTCACCAACGGGACTAGCGGGAGTTTACACCGGGGAGCTGTTTTTT	TRBD2	TRBV18	TRBJ2-2	NA
CASSTQGGTEAFF	TGTGCCAGCAGCACACAAGGGGGCACTGAAGCTTTCTTT	NA	TRBV7-2	TRBJ1-1	NA
CASSPPLGGMETQYF	TGTGCCAGCTCACCACCACTCGGAGGGATGGAGACCCAGTACTTC	NA	TRBV18	TRBJ2-5	once
CASSLGQSSYEQYF	TGTGCCAGCTCCCTCGGCCAGAGCTCCTACGAGCAGTACTTC	NA	TRBV18	TRBJ2-7	NA
CASSFERLGYGYTF	TGTGCCAGCAGCTTCGAGCGTCTGGGCTATGGCTACACCTTC	NA	TRBV5-6	TRBJ1-2	NA
CASSLGTSALTDTQYF	TGTGCCAGCAGCCTCGGGACTAGCGCCCTCACAGATACGCAGTATTTT	TRBD2	TRBV7-9	TRBJ2-3	NA
CASSPRQGPYEQYF	TGTGCCAGCAGCCCGAGGCAGGGTCCCTACGAGCAGTACTTC	NA	TRBV7-3	TRBJ2-7	once
CASSSPDGYTF	TGTGCCAGCAGCTCCCCTGATGGCTACACCTTC	NA	TRBV5-8	TRBJ1-2	once
CASSYPDWEKLFF	TGTGCCAGCAGTTATCCAGATTGGGAAAAACTGTTTTTT	NA	TRBV2	TRBJ1-4	NA
CASSFQGDYGYTF	TGTGCCAGCAGTTTCCAGGGCGACTATGGCTACACCTTC	NA	TRBV6-5	TRBJ1-2	NA
CASSLAVTGATYEQYF	TGTGCCAGCAGCTTAGCGGTGACAGGGGCCACCTACGAGCAGTACTTC	TRBD1	TRBV7-2	TRBJ2-7	NA